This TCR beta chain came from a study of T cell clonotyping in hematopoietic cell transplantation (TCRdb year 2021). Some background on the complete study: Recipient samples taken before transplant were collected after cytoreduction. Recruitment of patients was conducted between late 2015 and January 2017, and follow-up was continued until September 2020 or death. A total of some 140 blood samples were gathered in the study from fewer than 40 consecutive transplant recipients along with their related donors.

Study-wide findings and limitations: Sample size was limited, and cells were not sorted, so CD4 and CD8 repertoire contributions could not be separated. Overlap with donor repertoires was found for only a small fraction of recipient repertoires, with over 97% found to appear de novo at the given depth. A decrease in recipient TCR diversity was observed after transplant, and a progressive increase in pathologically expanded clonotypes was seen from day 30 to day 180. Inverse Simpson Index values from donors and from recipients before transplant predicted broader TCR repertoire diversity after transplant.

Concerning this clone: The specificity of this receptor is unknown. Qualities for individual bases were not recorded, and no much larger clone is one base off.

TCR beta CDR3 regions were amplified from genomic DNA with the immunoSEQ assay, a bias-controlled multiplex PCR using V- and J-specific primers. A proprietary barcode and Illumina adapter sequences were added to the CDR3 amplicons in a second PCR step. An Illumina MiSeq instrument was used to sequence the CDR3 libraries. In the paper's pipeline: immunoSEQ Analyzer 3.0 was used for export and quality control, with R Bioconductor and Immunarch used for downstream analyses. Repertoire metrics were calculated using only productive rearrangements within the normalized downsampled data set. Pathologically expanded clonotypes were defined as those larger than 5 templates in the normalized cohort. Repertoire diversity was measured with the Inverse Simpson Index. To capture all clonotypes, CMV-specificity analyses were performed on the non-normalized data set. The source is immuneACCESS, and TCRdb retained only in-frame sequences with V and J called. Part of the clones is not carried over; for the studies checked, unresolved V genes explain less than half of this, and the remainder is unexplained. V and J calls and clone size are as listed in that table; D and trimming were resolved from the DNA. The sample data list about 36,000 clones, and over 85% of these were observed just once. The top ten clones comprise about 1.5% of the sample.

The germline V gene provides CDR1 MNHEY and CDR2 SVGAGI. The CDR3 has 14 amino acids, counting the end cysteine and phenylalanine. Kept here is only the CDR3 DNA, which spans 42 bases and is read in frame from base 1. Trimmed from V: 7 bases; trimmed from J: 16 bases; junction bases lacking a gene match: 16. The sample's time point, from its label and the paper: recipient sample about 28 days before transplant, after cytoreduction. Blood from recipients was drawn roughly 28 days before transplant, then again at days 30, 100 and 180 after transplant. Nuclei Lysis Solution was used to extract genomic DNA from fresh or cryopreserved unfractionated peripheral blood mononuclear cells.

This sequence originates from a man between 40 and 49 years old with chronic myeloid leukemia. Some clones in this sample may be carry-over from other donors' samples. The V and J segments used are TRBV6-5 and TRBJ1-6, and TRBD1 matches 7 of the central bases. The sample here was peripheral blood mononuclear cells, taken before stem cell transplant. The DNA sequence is TGTGCCAGCACGCAGGGGGGGTCTCATCATCCACTCCACTTT. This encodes CASTQGGSHHPLHF.